This entry lists 22 T cell receptor beta chains sequenced from one sample in a study of blood T cell repertoires in COVID-19. The data were produced by immunoSEQ multiplex PCR, yet TCRdb's version contains in-frame clones alone and is incomplete. The sample carries about 27,000 clones, 65% to 90% recorded once. Sequencing was done on a sample of peripheral blood. The source is a man between 65 and 80 years old with active COVID-19.

The chain is built from TRBV28 and TRBJ2-5; D remains ambiguous. CDR1 MDHEN and CDR2 SYDVKM come from the germline V gene. Trimming cost V 3 bases and J 5 bases, with 7 bases left between them. CDR3 length equals 12 residues. DNA for the CDR3: TGTGCCAGCAGTTTTTTCTTTGAGACCCAGTACTTC. Encoded protein: CASSFFFETQYF.

For the CDR3, the DNA is TGCGCCAGCAGTGAGACTGTGTCTAACACTGAAGCTTTCTTT. Amino acids: CASSETVSNTEAFF. The J gene is TRBJ1-1, the V gene TRBV10-1, with unresolved D. Trimming removed 2 bases from V and 2 bases from J, with 9 bases in between. There are 14 residues in the CDR3. The germline CDR1 and CDR2 sequences are WNHNN and SYGVQD (reference sequence).

The chain recombines TRBV6-5 with TRBJ1-2; perhaps TRBD1 as D (6 bases). Germline V lookup: CDR1 MNHEY, CDR2 SVGAGI. V was clipped by 0 bases and J by 8 bases, with 7 bases between them. CDR3 length equals 12 residues. CDR3 DNA: TGTGCCAGCAGTTACTCGACAGGAGGCTACACCTTC. Its protein product is CASSYSTGGYTF.

V usage is TRBV2 and J usage is TRBJ2-3; D is undetermined. Between the trimmed V and J ends, which lost 5 bases and 1 base, there was a span of 7 bases. CDR3 length: 13 amino acids. Germline V gene sequence: CDR1 SNHLY, CDR2 FYNNEI. CDR3 sequence (DNA): TGTGCCAGCAGTTCCTTAGGCACAGATACGCAGTATTTT. Translated, it gives CASSSLGTDTQYF.

The chain has TRBV24-1 and TRBJ2-5; D gene unclear. Germline V gene sequence: CDR1 KGHDR, CDR2 SFDVKD. This CDR3 is built from 15 residues. V was pared by 1 base and J by 0 bases, with 8 bases between. CDR3 nucleotide sequence: TGTGCCACCAGTGATTTAAGTCAGGACCAAGAGACCCAGTACTTC. This translates into CATSDLSQDQETQYF.

This sequence joins TRBV5-8 and TRBJ2-1; 7 nucleotides align to TRBD1. There are 15 residues in the CDR3. Germline CDR1 reads SGHTS; CDR2 reads YDEGEE. The V gene end was trimmed by 4 bases and the J gene end by 0 bases; junction bases not matched to a gene: 4. CDR3: CASSRDSSSYNEQFF. The CDR3 region has the DNA TGTGCCAGCAGCCGGGACAGCAGCTCCTACAATGAGCAGTTCTTC.

The genes are TRBV14 and TRBJ1-5; no clear D. The CDR3 contains 13 residues. Trimming pared 5 bases from V and 10 bases from J, leaving 15 bases between. Germline lookup yields CDR1 SGHDN and CDR2 FVKESK. The CDR3 is CASSSGLGRPQHF. As DNA, the CDR3 is TGTGCCAGCAGCTCAGGACTGGGAAGACCCCAGCATTTT.

The chain employs TRBV4-1 and TRBJ2-7; possible D gene TRBD2, 6 bases. This CDR3 comprises 18 residues. Trimming pared 0 bases from V and 2 bases from J, leaving 20 bases between. Germline CDR1 is MGHRA and CDR2 is YSYEKL. The CDR3 region has the DNA TGCGCCAGCAGCCAAGAAACCGTTGGGGGACTGGGAGCCTACGAGCAGTACTTC. Translated, it gives CASSQETVGGLGAYEQYF.

This chain joins TRBV3-1 (or the pseudogene TRBV3-2) and TRBJ1-2; 10 nucleotides match TRBD1. CDR1 and CDR2 from the germline V gene are LGHDT and YNNKEL (reference sequence). The V segment lost 5 bases and the J segment 4 bases; nucleotides outside the gene matches: 4. The CDR3 sequence is 14 residues long. CDR3 region: CASSIRQGAYGYTF. CDR3 DNA sequence: TGTGCCAGCAGCATCCGACAGGGGGCCTATGGCTACACCTTC.

This clone showed up just a few times. The chain combines TRBV6-2 or TRBV6-3 with TRBJ1-6, with 10 bases that match TRBD1. The CDR3 is 20 residues long. Germline loops: CDR1 MNHEY, CDR2 SVGEGT. The V gene end was trimmed by 1 base and the J gene end by 8 bases; junction bases not matched to a gene: 17. CDR3 DNA: TGTGCCAGCAGTTACTTCACACACGGGACAGGGGTTTTTGAGCATTCACCCCTCCACTTT. Its translation is CASSYFTHGTGVFEHSPLHF.

At least ten counts were recorded for this clone. The chain combines TRBV7-2 with TRBJ2-3; no reliable D call. The CDR3 runs 13 residues. Germline assignment: CDR1 SGHTA and CDR2 FQGNSA. The germline V and J ends were trimmed by 1 base and 2 bases, with 4 bases remaining between them. CDR3 in amino acids: CASSLVFTDTQYF. For the CDR3, the DNA is TGTGCCAGCAGCTTAGTCTTCACAGATACGCAGTATTTT. Looking up the rest from reference TRBV7-2 and TRBJ2-3 gives the full variable domain: GAGVSQSPSNKVTEKGKDVELRCDPISGHTALYWYRQSLGQGLEFLIYFQGNSAPDKSGLPSDRFSAERTGGSVSTLTIQRTQQEDSAVYLCASSLVFTDTQYFGPGTRLTVL.

V gene TRBV11-3 combines with J gene TRBJ2-1, with TRBD2 matching over 8 bases. V was clipped by 0 bases and J by 4 bases; unmatched bases: 2. CDR1 is SGHNT and CDR2 is YENEEA in the germline V gene. The CDR3 sequence is 15 residues long. CDR3 coding DNA: TGTGCCAGCAGCTTAGAACAGCGGGGGTACAATGAGCAGTTCTTC. This translates into CASSLEQRGYNEQFF.

The V call is TRBV4-1, the J call TRBJ1-3; 8 bases line up with TRBD1. The CDR3 sequence is 18 residues long. Germline V gives CDR1 MGHRA, CDR2 YSYEKL. V trimming: 4 bases; J trimming: 0 bases; junction bases outside the gene matches: 11. DNA of the CDR3: TGCGCCAGCAGCCGTGGGACAGGCCTAACCCTCTCTGGAAACACCATATATTTT. Translation: CASSRGTGLTLSGNTIYF.

The gene calls are TRBV29-1 and TRBJ2-6; TRBD1 is a possible D gene (6 bases). The CDR3 is made up of 17 amino acids. Germline V gene data show CDR1 as SQVTM and CDR2 as ANQGSEA. V was cut by 3 bases and J by 0 bases, with 15 bases left in between. The CDR3 reads CSVELPGESSGANVLTF. The CDR3 DNA is TGCAGCGTTGAGCTGCCAGGGGAAAGCTCTGGGGCCAACGTCCTGACTTTC.

This rearrangement joins TRBV2 to TRBJ1-5; D is unclear. Germline V CDR1 and CDR2: SNHLY, FYNNEI. The CDR3 consists of 14 residues. Trimming removed 1 base at V and 7 bases at J, with 11 bases between. The chain's CDR3 is CASSEGSRVQPQHF. In DNA form, the CDR3 reads TGTGCCAGCAGTGAAGGCTCACGGGTCCAGCCCCAGCATTTT.

The chain is built from TRBV6-1 and TRBJ2-1; tentatively, D is TRBD1 (5 bases). The CDR3 consists of 20 residues. With 2 bases removed from V and 3 bases from J, the gap between germline ends came to 26 bases. CDR1 and CDR2 from the germline V gene are MNHNS and SASEGT. The CDR3 loop reads CASSEIGVGKGRAHYNEQFF. The CDR3 DNA reads as TGTGCCAGCAGTGAAATAGGGGTAGGGAAGGGCAGGGCCCACTACAATGAGCAGTTCTTC.

This clone was counted a few times. V and J are TRBV7-9 and TRBJ2-6; D is possibly TRBD2 (5 bases). The CDR3 extends over 17 amino acids. V was shortened by 0 bases and J by 0 bases, with 9 bases between the two germline ends. The V gene's germline CDR1 is SEHNR and CDR2 FQNEAQ (reference sequence). The CDR3: CASSLAGADSGANVLTF. The CDR3 bases are TGTGCCAGCAGCTTAGCGGGAGCCGACTCTGGGGCCAACGTCCTGACTTTC.

The rearrangement links TRBV24-1 to TRBJ1-5, with TRBD1 as a possible D gene (6 bases). The V gene lost 3 bases and the J gene lost 3 bases, with 17 bases spanning the gap. The CDR3 sequence is 17 residues long. CDR1 is KGHDR, CDR2 SFDVKD, per germline. CDR3 in amino acids: CATSDLLEGGNNQPQHF. CDR3 in DNA: TGTGCCACCAGTGATCTCCTCGAAGGGGGTAACAATCAGCCCCAGCATTTT.

V gene TRBV11-2 combines with J gene TRBJ1-5, with 7 bases aligning to TRBD1. The germline V gene has CDR1 SGHAT and CDR2 FQNNGV. V lost 5 bases to trimming and J lost 2 bases; unmatched junction nucleotides: 9. The CDR3 loop spans 16 amino acids. In DNA, the CDR3 is TGTGCCAGCAGCCTTAAAGGGGGCAACGGCAATCAGCCCCAGCATTTT. Translation: CASSLKGGNGNQPQHF.

The rearrangement links TRBV4-1 to TRBJ1-2; TRBD1 agrees at 7 bases. J lost 3 bases, V lost 4 bases, and 14 bases had no gene match. Germline V gives CDR1 MGHRA, CDR2 YSYEKL. CDR3 size: 17 residues. The CDR3 here is CASSPPGTELGYYGYTF. CDR3 bases: TGCGCCAGCAGCCCCCCCGGGACAGAACTAGGCTACTATGGCTACACCTTC.

This chain uses TRBV7-9 with TRBJ2-1, with 9 positions matching TRBD1. Germline CDR1 is SEHNR and CDR2 is FQNEAQ (reference sequence). The CDR3 sequence is 16 residues long. V trimming: 1 base; J trimming: 8 bases; junction bases outside the gene matches: 9. The CDR3 DNA sequence: TGTGCCAGCAGCTTAGGCCGGGACAGGGTTAGTGATGAGCAGTTCTTC. Translation gives CASSLGRDRVSDEQFF. The whole variable domain, filled in from reference TRBV7-9 and TRBJ2-1, reads DTGVSQNPRHKITKRGQNVTFRCDPISEHNRLYWYRQTLGQGPEFLTYFQNEAQLEKSRLLSDRFSAERPKGSFSTLEIQRTEQGDSAMYLCASSLGRDRVSDEQFFGPGTRLTVL.

The chain has TRBV19 and TRBJ2-3, with 9 bases fitting TRBD2. The CDR3 covers 15 residues. V gave up 6 bases and J gave up 5 bases; unmatched junction bases: 9. Germline values: CDR1 LNHDA, CDR2 SQIVND (reference sequence). CDR3 DNA sequence: TGTGCCAGTAGAGATGGTAGCGGGGGTGTAGATACGCAGTATTTT. Amino acid sequence: CASRDGSGGVDTQYF. Combining the CDR3 with reference TRBV19 and TRBJ2-3 gives the whole variable domain DGGITQSPKYLFRKEGQNVTLSCEQNLNHDAMYWYRQDPGQGLRLIYYSQIVNDFQKGDIAEGYSVSREKKESFPLTVTSAQKNPTAFYLCASRDGSGGVDTQYFGPGTRLTVL.